This T cell receptor (beta chain) is drawn from a study of T cells in Graves' hyperthyroidism and ophthalmopathy. Diagnosis rested on symptoms, serum thyroxine and TRAb, thyroid ultrasound, and orbital computed tomography. The PBMCs had their origin in 7.5 to 10 ml of fresh peripheral blood. The CDR3 is made up of 15 amino acids. CDR1 and CDR2 from the germline V gene are KGHSH and LQKENI. About this clonotype: The germline gene is not matched at one end of the junction; a read error may be the cause.

Researchers amplified the TCR beta CDR3 regions from RNA transcripts. The TCR CDR3 was amplified in a first-round RT-PCR using the HTBI primer set. TCRdb processed the multiplex PCR reads anew with MiXCR; each CDR3 protein has one entry. The sample includes 550,000 to 600,000 distinct CDR3 sequences, 15% to 20% of them seen just once. The sample taken for sequencing was blood. This sequence was found in a young woman with Graves' hyperthyroidism. The V and J genes are TRBV18 and TRBJ2-1; weak D call: TRBD1 (5 bases). Written as DNA, the CDR3 is TGTGCCAGCTCACGACCGGACAAAGGCTACAATGGGCAGTTCTTC. Its translation: CASSRPDKGYNGQFF.